The clone carrying this T cell receptor (beta chain) appeared many times. The source of the sample is a study of neurological immune-mediated disorders. By 5'RACE with 10-nucleotide random UMIs, the cDNA was made. TCRdb analysed the 5' RACE reads with MiXCR anew, one entry per CDR3 protein. The sample lists roughly 100,000 distinct CDR3 sequences; 3.5% were seen once. Germline CDR1 and CDR2: LGHNA and YNFKEQ. This CDR3 is built from 16 residues. Trimming removed 0 bases from V and 6 bases from J; junction bases left unmatched: 6. This TCR was sampled from a woman aged 18 to 35 with multiple sclerosis. The J gene is TRBJ2-7, the V gene TRBV4-2; TRBD2 matches 12 bases. Sequenced material: PBMCs. The CDR3 bases are TGTGCCAGCAGCCAAGAACCGGGACTAGCGGGCGGCGAGCAGTACTTC. Its translation: CASSQEPGLAGGEQYF.